The 21 T cell receptor beta chains reported below all come from one sample, sequenced in a study of cytotoxic CD8 clonotypes in ibrutinib-treated CLL. Sequencing was performed with immunoSEQ multiplex PCR; in TCRdb, only in-frame clones are kept and a portion is missing. Among more than 110,000 clones, approximately 90% were seen once, and the ten largest hold 10% to 12%. Specimen: PBMCs, collected after 12 months of ibrutinib treatment. Receptors were obtained from a human donor with chronic lymphocytic leukemia.

The chain combines TRBV5-1 with TRBJ2-6; D might be TRBD1 (5 bases). V lost 5 bases and J lost 1, with 13 bases in between. CDR3 size: 16 residues. CDR1 is SGHRS and CDR2 is YFSETQ in the germline V gene. The CDR3 sequence: CASSVRTLSGANVLTF. In nucleotides, the CDR3 is TGCGCCAGCAGTGTACGGACACTATCTGGGGCCAACGTCCTGACTTTC.

The chain recombines TRBV9 with TRBJ2-1; 7 bases line up with TRBD2. The germline V gene has CDR1 SGDLS and CDR2 YYNGEE. Germline trimming cut 3 bases from V and 5 bases from J; bases unmatched to any gene: 5. The CDR3 spans 14 residues. CDR3 coding DNA: TGTGCCAGCAGCGGAGGACTAGGGGACAATGAGCAGTTCTTC. It is translated as CASSGGLGDNEQFF.

This chain connects TRBV7-3 to TRBJ1-1; possibly TRBD1 for D (6 bases). The ends were cut back, 3 bases at V and 0 bases at J, with 8 bases in the middle. The CDR3 extends over 14 amino acids. Germline values: CDR1 SGHTA, CDR2 FQGTGA. Here the CDR3 DNA reads TGTGCCAGCAGCTTGACAGGCATGAACACTGAAGCTTTCTTT. Translated, it gives CASSLTGMNTEAFF.

CDR3 amino acids: CASSGGPGTGPYEQYF. The CDR3 nucleotides read TGTGCCAGCAGCGGCGGCCCCGGGACAGGCCCCTACGAGCAGTACTTC. V usage is TRBV14 and J usage is TRBJ2-7; 8 nucleotides match TRBD1. V lost 5 bases to trimming and J lost 2 bases; unmatched junction nucleotides: 11. CDR1 SGHDN and CDR2 FVKESK come from the germline V gene. The CDR3 extends over 16 amino acids.

This chain joins TRBV29-1 and TRBJ2-1; D ambiguous. Germline lookup yields CDR1 SQVTM and CDR2 ANQGSEA. Trimming shortened V by 6 bases and J by 7 bases, and 10 bases separated the two germline ends. CDR3 length: 11 amino acids. The CDR3 region is CSVQTRNEQFF. DNA of the CDR3: TGCAGCGTCCAGACCCGTAATGAGCAGTTCTTC.

The CDR3 DNA reads as TGTGCCAGCAGCGTATTTTCGGGAATCCCCGGGGATACGCAGTATTTT. Protein: CASSVFSGIPGDTQYF. V and J are TRBV9 and TRBJ2-3, with D tentatively TRBD2 (5 bases). CDR3 length: 16 amino acids. The germline V gene encodes CDR1 SGDLS and CDR2 YYNGEE. The V gene lost 1 base and the J gene lost 6 bases, with 18 bases spanning the gap.

This chain uses TRBV28 with TRBJ2-1; TRBD2 matches at 11 bases. CDR3 length: 14 residues. V was clipped by 5 bases and J by 9 bases; unmatched bases: 6. Germline CDR1 is MDHEN and CDR2 is SYDVKM. Written as DNA, the CDR3 is TGTGCCAGCAGTCTAACGACTAGCGGGGCTGAGCAGTTCTTC. Translating it yields CASSLTTSGAEQFF.

V usage is TRBV5-6 and J usage is TRBJ2-3; 9 nucleotides line up with TRBD2. In germline, CDR1 is SGHDT, CDR2 YYEEEE. V gave up 2 bases and J gave up 3 bases; unmatched junction bases: 13. The CDR3 has 18 residues. The CDR3 bases are TGTGCCAGCAGCTTAGGTTCTCTAGCGGGACAAACTACAGATACGCAGTATTTT. As protein: CASSLGSLAGQTTDTQYF. Combining the CDR3 with reference TRBV5-6 and TRBJ2-3 gives the whole variable domain DAGVTQSPTHLIKTRGQQVTLRCSPKSGHDTVSWYQQALGQGPQFIFQYYEEEERQRGNFPDRFSGHQFPNYSSELNVNALLLGDSALYLCASSLGSLAGQTTDTQYFGPGTRLTVL.

This chain connects TRBV11-2 to TRBJ2-3; D gene unclear. V shed 3 bases and J shed 2 bases, with 3 bases lying between them. The CDR3 covers 12 residues. The germline V gene has CDR1 SGHAT and CDR2 FQNNGV. The CDR3 loop reads CASSFVTDTQYF. The CDR3 DNA is TGTGCCAGCAGCTTCGTCACAGATACGCAGTATTTT.

The V and J genes are TRBV29-1 and TRBJ2-1, with 11 bases that match TRBD2. V was clipped by 6 bases and J by 5 bases; unmatched bases: 9. The CDR3 contains 15 residues. The germline V gene has CDR1 SQVTM and CDR2 ANQGSEA. CDR3 sequence reads: CSVRRTSGYDNEQFF. The CDR3 bases are TGCAGCGTCCGTCGGACTAGCGGGTACGACAATGAGCAGTTCTTC.

V is TRBV7-2 and J is TRBJ1-5; D is unclear. Trimming cost V 4 bases and J 7 bases, with 8 bases left between them. Per the germline V gene, CDR1 is SGHTA and CDR2 is FQGNSA. There are 12 residues in the CDR3. The CDR3 region has the DNA TGTGCCAGCAGCTACCGAGAACAGCCCCAGCATTTT. Amino acid sequence: CASSYREQPQHF.

The chain employs TRBV30 and TRBJ2-1, with D unresolved. Trimming pared 0 bases from V and 10 bases from J, leaving 7 bases between. The length of the CDR3 is 11 residues. Germline loops: CDR1 GTSNPN, CDR2 SVGIG (reference sequence). The chain's CDR3 is CAWSVQREQFF. The CDR3 DNA reads as TGTGCCTGGAGTGTACAACGGGAGCAGTTCTTC.

V and J are TRBV6-5 and TRBJ2-3; D gene uncertain. Trimming removed 5 bases at V and 0 bases at J, with 9 bases between. Germline V gene sequence: CDR1 MNHEY, CDR2 SVGAGI. The CDR3 is 14 residues long. Here the CDR3 DNA reads TGTGCCAGCAGTGCACAGCCTAGCACAGATACGCAGTATTTT. Residues: CASSAQPSTDTQYF.

The rearrangement joins TRBV7-2 to TRBJ2-7, with a tentative D call TRBD1 (6 bases). With 3 bases removed from V and 0 bases from J, the gap between germline ends came to 9 bases. The CDR3 runs to 14 residues. Germline V gene sequence: CDR1 SGHTA, CDR2 FQGNSA. The CDR3 spells CASSLDRDSYEQYF. In DNA, the CDR3 is TGTGCCAGCAGCTTGGACAGAGACTCCTACGAGCAGTACTTC.

This chain connects TRBV2 to TRBJ2-5; TRBD2 agrees at 10 bases. J was trimmed by 4 bases and V by 0 bases; bases with no gene match: 11. CDR1 and CDR2 from the germline V gene are SNHLY and FYNNEI. The CDR3 spans 18 residues. CDR3 nucleotide sequence: TGTGCCAGCAGTGAAGCACTAGCGGGACTCCTAGTGGGAGAGACCCAGTACTTC. Its protein is CASSEALAGLLVGETQYF.

This sequence joins TRBV5-1 and TRBJ2-1; D gene uncertain. Germline assignment: CDR1 SGHRS and CDR2 YFSETQ. The germline V and J ends were trimmed by 2 bases and 6 bases, with 9 bases remaining between them. The CDR3 contains 13 residues. CDR3 amino acids: CASSFGVSNEQFF. The CDR3, as DNA: TGCGCCAGCAGCTTTGGGGTCTCCAATGAGCAGTTCTTC. The full variable domain, rest sourced from reference TRBV5-1 and TRBJ2-1, is KAGVTQTPRYLIKTRGQQVTLSCSPISGHRSVSWYQQTPGQGLQFLFEYFSETQRNKGNFPGRFSGRQFSNSRSEMNVSTLELGDSALYLCASSFGVSNEQFFGPGTRLTVL.

The V and J genes are TRBV7-2 and TRBJ2-7; the D is unclear. V lost 8 bases, J lost 5 bases, and 13 bases lay in between. The CDR3 spans 12 residues. CDR1 and CDR2 (germline): SGHTA, FQGNSA. CDR3 protein: CASGPDRNEQYF. The CDR3 DNA sequence: TGTGCCAGCGGCCCGGATAGAAACGAGCAGTACTTC.

The chain has TRBV14 and TRBJ2-1; tentative D call: TRBD1 (6 bases). Trimming took off 2 bases at V and 0 bases at J, with 14 bases between the two ends. Germline V gene data show CDR1 as SGHDN and CDR2 as FVKESK. This CDR3 has 17 amino acids. The chain's CDR3 is CASSQPTGTHSYNEQFF. The DNA of the CDR3 is TGTGCCAGCAGCCAACCTACCGGGACACACTCCTACAATGAGCAGTTCTTC.

The chain links TRBV9 to TRBJ1-3; TRBD1 agrees at 8 bases. This CDR3 has 15 residues. V was clipped by 0 bases and J by 6 bases; unmatched bases: 5. Germline assignment: CDR1 SGDLS and CDR2 YYNGEE. The CDR3 protein is CASSVDQGAQNTIYF. The CDR3 DNA sequence: TGTGCCAGCAGCGTAGATCAGGGGGCGCAAAACACCATATATTTT.

V usage is TRBV7-8 and J usage is TRBJ1-5; D might be TRBD1 (6 bases). The V and J ends lost 4 bases and 1 base respectively, with 14 bases between them. The germline gives CDR1 SGHVS, CDR2 FQNEAQ. The length of the CDR3 is 16 residues. The DNA for the CDR3 is TGTGCCAGCAGCTGGGGGGCGACGATGAGCAATCAGCCCCAGCATTTT. Translated: CASSWGATMSNQPQHF.

This clone was seen only once. The V and J genes are TRBV11-2 and TRBJ2-1, with 7 bases lining up with TRBD1. The junction had 6 bases not matched to a gene; V was cut back by 6 bases and J by 10 bases. Germline assignment: CDR1 SGHAT and CDR2 FQNNGV. This CDR3 has 12 amino acids. This chain's CDR3 is CASRGDSWEQFF. CDR3 DNA sequence: TGTGCCAGCAGAGGGGACAGTTGGGAGCAGTTCTTC.